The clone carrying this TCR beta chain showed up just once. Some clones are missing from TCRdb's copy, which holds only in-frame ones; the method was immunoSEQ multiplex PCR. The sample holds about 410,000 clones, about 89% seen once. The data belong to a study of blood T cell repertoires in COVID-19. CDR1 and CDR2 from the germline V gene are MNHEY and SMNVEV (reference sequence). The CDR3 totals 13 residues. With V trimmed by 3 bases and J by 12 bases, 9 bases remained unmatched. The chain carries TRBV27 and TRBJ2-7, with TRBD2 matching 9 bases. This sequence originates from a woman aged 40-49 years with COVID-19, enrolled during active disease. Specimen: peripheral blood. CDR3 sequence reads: CASSLVSGRFPYF. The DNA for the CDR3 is TGTGCCAGCAGTTTGGTAAGCGGGAGGTTCCCGTACTTC.